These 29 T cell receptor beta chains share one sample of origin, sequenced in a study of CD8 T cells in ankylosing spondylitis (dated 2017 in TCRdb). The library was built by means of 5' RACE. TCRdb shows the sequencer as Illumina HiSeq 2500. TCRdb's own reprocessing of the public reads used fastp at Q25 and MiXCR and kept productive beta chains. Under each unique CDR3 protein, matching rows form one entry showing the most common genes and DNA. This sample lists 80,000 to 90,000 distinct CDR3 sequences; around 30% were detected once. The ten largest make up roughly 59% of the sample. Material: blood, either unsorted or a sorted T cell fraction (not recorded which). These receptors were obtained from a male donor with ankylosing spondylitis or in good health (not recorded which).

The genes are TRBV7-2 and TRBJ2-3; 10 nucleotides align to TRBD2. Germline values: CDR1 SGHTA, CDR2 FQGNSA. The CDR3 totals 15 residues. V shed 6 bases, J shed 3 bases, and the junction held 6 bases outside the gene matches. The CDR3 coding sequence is TGTGCCAGCAGGCCACCGGGACTAGCGACAGATACGCAGTATTTT. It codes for CASRPPGLATDTQYF.

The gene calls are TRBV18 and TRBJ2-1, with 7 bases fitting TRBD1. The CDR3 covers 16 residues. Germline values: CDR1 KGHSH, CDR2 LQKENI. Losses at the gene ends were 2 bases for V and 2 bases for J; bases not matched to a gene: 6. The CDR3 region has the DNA TGTGCCAGCTCACCAAAGTCAGGGGGAGCCTACAATGAGCAGTTCTTC. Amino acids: CASSPKSGGAYNEQFF.

CDR3 bases: TGTGCCAGCAGCTACGAGGGGAGCGGGGAGCTGTTTTTT. Protein product: CASSYEGSGELFF. The chain combines TRBV5-5 with TRBJ2-2; possibly TRBD1 or TRBD2 for D (5 bases each). Between the trimmed V and J ends, which lost 3 bases and 7 bases, there was a span of 10 bases. Germline CDR1 is SGHKS and CDR2 is YYEKEE (reference sequence). There are 13 residues in the CDR3.

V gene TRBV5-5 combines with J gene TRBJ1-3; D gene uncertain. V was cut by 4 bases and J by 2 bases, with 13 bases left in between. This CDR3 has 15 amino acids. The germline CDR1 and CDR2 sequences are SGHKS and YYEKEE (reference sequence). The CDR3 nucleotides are TGTGCCAGCAGCCGGATTGCCCTGACTGGAAACACCATATATTTT. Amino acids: CASSRIALTGNTIYF.

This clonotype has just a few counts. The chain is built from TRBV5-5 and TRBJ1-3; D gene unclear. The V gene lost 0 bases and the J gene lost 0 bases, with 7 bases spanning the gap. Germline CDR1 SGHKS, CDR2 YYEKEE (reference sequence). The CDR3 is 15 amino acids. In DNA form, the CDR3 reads TGTGCCAGCAGCTTGGACGGGGACTCTGGAAACACCATATATTTT. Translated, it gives CASSLDGDSGNTIYF.

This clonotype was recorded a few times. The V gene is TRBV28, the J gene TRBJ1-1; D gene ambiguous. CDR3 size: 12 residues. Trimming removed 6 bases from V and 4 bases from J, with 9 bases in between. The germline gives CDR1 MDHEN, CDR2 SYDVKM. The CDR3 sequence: CASSIIGTEAFF. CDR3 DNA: TGTGCCAGCAGCATTATAGGCACTGAAGCTTTCTTT.

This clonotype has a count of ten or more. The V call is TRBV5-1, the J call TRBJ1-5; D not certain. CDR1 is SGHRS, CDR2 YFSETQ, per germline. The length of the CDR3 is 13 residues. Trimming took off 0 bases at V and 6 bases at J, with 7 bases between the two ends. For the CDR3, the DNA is TGCGCCAGCAGCTTGGGGGAGGCTCAGCCCCAGCATTTT. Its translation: CASSLGEAQPQHF. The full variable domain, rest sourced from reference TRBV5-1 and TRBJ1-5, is KAGVTQTPRYLIKTRGQQVTLSCSPISGHRSVSWYQQTPGQGLQFLFEYFSETQRNKGNFPGRFSGRQFSNSRSEMNVSTLELGDSALYLCASSLGEAQPQHFGDGTRLSIL.

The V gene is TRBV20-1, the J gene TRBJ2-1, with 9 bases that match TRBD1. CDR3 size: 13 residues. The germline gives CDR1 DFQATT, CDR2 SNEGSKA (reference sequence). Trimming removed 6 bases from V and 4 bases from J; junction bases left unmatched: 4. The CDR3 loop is CSASGTGYNEQFF. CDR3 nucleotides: TGCAGTGCGAGTGGGACAGGGTACAATGAGCAGTTCTTC.

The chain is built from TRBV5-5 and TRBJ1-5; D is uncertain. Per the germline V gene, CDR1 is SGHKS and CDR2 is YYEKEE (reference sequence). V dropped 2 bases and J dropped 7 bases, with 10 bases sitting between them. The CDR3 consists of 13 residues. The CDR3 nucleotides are TGTGCCAGCAGCTTAAGAATCGGACAGCCCCAGCATTTT. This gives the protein CASSLRIGQPQHF.

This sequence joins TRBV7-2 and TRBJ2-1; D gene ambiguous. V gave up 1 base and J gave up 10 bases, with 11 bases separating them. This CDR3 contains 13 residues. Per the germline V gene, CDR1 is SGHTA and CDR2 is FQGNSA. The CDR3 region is CASSLVRADEQFF. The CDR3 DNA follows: TGTGCCAGCAGCTTAGTTAGGGCGGACGAGCAGTTCTTC.

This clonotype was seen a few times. The CDR3 coding sequence is TGTGCCAGCAGCCGCAGACAGGGGGCGGCAGATACGCAGTATTTT. It codes for CASSRRQGAADTQYF. This rearrangement joins TRBV12-3 or TRBV12-4 to TRBJ2-3, with 10 bases that match TRBD1. V dropped 6 bases and J dropped 4; count of bases not matched to a gene: 7. The CDR3 loop spans 15 amino acids.

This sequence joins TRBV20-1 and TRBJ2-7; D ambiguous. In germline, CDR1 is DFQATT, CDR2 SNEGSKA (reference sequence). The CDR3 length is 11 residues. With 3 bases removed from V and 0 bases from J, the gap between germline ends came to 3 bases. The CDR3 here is CSARHSYEQYF. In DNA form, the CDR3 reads TGCAGTGCTAGGCACTCCTACGAGCAGTACTTC.

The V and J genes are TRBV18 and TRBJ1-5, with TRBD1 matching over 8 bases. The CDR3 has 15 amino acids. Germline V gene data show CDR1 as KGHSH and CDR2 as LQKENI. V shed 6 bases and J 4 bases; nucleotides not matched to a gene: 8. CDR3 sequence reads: CASSQAGGQNQPQHF. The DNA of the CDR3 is TGTGCCAGCTCCCAGGCAGGGGGCCAGAATCAGCCCCAGCATTTT.

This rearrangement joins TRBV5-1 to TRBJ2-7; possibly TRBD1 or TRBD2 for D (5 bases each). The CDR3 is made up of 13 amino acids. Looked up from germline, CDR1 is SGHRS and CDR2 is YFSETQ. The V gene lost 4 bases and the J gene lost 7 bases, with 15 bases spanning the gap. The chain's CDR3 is CASSPDAWGEQYF. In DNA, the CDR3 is TGCGCCAGCAGCCCTGACGCCTGGGGGGAGCAGTACTTC. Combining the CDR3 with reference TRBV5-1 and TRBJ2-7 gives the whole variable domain KAGVTQTPRYLIKTRGQQVTLSCSPISGHRSVSWYQQTPGQGLQFLFEYFSETQRNKGNFPGRFSGRQFSNSRSEMNVSTLELGDSALYLCASSPDAWGEQYFGPGTRLTVT.

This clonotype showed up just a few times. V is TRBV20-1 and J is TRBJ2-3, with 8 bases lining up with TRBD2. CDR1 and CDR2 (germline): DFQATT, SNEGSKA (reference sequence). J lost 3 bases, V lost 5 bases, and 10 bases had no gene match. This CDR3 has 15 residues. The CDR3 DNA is TGCAGTGCTGGTGGCCTAGCGGGCGTAACAGATACGCAGTATTTT. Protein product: CSAGGLAGVTDTQYF.

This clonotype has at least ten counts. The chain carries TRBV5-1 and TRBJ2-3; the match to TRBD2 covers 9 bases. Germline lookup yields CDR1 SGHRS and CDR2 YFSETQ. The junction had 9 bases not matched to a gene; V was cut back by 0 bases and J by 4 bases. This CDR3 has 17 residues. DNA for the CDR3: TGCGCCAGCAGCTTGGGATCTAGCGGGGATCCTCCAGATACGCAGTATTTT. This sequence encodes CASSLGSSGDPPDTQYF.

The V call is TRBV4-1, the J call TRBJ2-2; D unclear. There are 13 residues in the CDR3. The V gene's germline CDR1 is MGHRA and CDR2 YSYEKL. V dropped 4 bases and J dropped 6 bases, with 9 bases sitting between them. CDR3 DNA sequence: TGCGCCAGCAGCCCTCGGGTCGCCGGGGAGCTGTTTTTT. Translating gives CASSPRVAGELFF.

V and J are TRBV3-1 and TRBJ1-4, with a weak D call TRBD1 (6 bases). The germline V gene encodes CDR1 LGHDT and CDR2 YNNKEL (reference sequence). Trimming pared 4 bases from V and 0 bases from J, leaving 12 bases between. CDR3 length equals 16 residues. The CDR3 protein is CASSPRTASTNEKLFF. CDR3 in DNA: TGTGCCAGCAGCCCGCGGACAGCTTCAACTAATGAAAAACTGTTTTTT.

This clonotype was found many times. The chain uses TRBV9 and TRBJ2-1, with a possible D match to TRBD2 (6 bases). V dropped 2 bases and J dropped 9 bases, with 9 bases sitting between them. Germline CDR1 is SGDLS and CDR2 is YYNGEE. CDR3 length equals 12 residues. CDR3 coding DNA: TGTGCCAGCAGCGTGCGGGACGGTGAGCAGTTCTTC. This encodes CASSVRDGEQFF.

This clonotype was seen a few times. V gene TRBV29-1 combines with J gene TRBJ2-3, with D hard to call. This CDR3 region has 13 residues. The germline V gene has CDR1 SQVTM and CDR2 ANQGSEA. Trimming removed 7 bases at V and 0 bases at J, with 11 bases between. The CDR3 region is CSADLTSTDTQYF. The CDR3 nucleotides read TGCAGCGCGGACCTAACTAGCACAGATACGCAGTATTTT.

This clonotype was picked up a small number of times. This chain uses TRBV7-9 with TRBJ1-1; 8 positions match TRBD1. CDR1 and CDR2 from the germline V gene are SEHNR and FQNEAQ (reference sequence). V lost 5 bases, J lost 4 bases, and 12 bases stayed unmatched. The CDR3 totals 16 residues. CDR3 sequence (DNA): TGTGCCAGCAGCCCGATCGGGACAGGTCGTAGCACTGAAGCTTTCTTT. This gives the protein CASSPIGTGRSTEAFF.

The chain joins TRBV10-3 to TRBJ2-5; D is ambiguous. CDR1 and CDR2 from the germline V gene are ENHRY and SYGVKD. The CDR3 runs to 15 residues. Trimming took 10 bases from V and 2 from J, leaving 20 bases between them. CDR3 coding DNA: TGTGCCACCCGGACGGTCCCGAACTCACAAGAGACCCAGTACTTC. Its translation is CATRTVPNSQETQYF.

The CDR3 DNA reads TGTGCCAGCAGTTCTAGCGGGAGGGCCTACAATGAGCAGTTCTTC. This codes for CASSSSGRAYNEQFF. The chain employs TRBV6-5 and TRBJ2-1, with 12 bases aligning to TRBD2. The CDR3 covers 15 residues. V was pared by 4 bases and J by 2 bases, with 0 bases of the junction left unmatched. Germline CDR1 is MNHEY and CDR2 is SVGAGI.

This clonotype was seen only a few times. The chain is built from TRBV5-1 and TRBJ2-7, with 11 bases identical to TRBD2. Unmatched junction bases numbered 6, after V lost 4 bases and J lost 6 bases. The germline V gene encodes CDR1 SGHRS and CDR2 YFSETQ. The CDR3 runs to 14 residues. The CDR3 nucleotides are TGCGCCAGCAGCCAACTAGCGGGAGAGGGCGAGCAGTACTTC. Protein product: CASSQLAGEGEQYF.

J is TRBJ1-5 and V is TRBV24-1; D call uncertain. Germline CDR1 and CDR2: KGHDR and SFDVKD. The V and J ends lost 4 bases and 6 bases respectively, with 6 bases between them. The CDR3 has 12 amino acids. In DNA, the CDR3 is TGTGCCACCAGTGAGCCCGGTCAGCCCCAGCATTTT. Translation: CATSEPGQPQHF.

The CDR3 spells CASRGGGYEQYV. Written as DNA, the CDR3 is TGTGCCAGCAGGGGGGGAGGGTACGAGCAGTACGTC. The chain recombines TRBV5-5 with TRBJ2-7, with 7 nucleotides matching TRBD2. CDR1 SGHKS and CDR2 YYEKEE come from the germline V gene (reference sequence). With 5 bases clipped from V and 4 bases from J, the junction kept 3 bases outside the gene matches. This CDR3 contains 12 residues.

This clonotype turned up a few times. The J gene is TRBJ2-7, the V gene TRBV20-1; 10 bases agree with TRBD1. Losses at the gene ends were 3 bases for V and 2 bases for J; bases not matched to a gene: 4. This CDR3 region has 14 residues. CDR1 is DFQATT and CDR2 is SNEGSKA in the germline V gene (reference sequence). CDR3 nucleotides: TGCAGTGCTAGGACAGGGGGCTATGCCTACGAGCAGTACGTC. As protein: CSARTGGYAYEQYV.

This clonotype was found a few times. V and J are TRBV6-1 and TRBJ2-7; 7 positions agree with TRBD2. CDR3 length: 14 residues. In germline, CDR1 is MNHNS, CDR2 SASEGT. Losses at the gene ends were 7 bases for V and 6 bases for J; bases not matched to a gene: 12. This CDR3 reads CASTGGGKSREQYF. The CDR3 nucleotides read TGTGCCAGCACGGGAGGAGGGAAGTCGCGCGAGCAGTACTTC.

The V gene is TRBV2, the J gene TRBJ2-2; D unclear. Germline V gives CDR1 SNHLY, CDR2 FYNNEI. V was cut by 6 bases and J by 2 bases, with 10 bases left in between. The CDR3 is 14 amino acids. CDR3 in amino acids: CASRMMGNTGELFF. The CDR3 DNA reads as TGTGCCAGCAGAATGATGGGTAACACCGGGGAGCTGTTTTTT.